This TCR beta chain appears in the sequencing data of a study of STAT3 mutations in large granular lymphocyte leukemia. Study-wide points: Differing intervals and regimens complicate linking therapy response to clone burden. Every T-cell large granular lymphocyte leukemia patient had at least one immunodominant TCR beta clonotype.

The method was immunoSEQ multiplex PCR; TCRdb's version includes in-frame clones alone and lacks a portion of them. The sample shows fewer than 8,000 clones, around 70% of them seen only once. Comment on this clone: As yet, its antigen is unknown.

This sequence originates from a woman between 40 and 55 years old with T-cell large granular lymphocyte leukemia. Some clones in this sample may be carry-over from other donors' samples. Material for sequencing was peripheral blood mononuclear cells.

The CDR3 bases are TGCGCCAGCAGCTTGGGGACAGGGGGAAGGGAGACCCAGTACTTC. It encodes CASSLGTGGRETQYF. V and J are TRBV5-1 and TRBJ2-5; TRBD1 matches at 10 bases. V was clipped by 0 bases and J by 5 bases; unmatched bases: 4. CDR1 and CDR2 (germline): SGHRS, YFSETQ. This CDR3 comprises 15 residues. Complete variable domain (other parts from reference TRBV5-1 and TRBJ2-5): KAGVTQTPRYLIKTRGQQVTLSCSPISGHRSVSWYQQTPGQGLQFLFEYFSETQRNKGNFPGRFSGRQFSNSRSEMNVSTLELGDSALYLCASSLGTGGRETQYFGPGTRLLVL.